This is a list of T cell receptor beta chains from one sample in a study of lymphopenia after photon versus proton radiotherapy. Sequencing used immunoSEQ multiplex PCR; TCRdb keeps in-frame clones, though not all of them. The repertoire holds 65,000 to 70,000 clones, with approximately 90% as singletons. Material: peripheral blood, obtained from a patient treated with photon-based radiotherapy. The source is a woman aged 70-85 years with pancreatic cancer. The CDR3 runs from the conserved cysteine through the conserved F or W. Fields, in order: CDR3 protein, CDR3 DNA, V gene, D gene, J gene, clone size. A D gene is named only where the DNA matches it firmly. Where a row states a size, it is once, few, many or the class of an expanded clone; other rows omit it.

CDR3aa: CASSLVRGGGEKLFF
CDR3nt: TGTGCCAGCAGCTTAGTGAGAGGGGGCGGTGAAAAACTGTTTTTT
v_gene: TRBV7-8
d_gene: TRBD1
j_gene: TRBJ1-4
abundance: NA

CDR3aa: CSVESASREQYF
CDR3nt: TGCAGCGTTGAATCGGCCAGTCGCGAGCAGTACTTC
v_gene: TRBV29-1
d_gene: NA
j_gene: TRBJ2-7
abundance: NA

CDR3aa: CASSLRGGYTF
CDR3nt: TGTGCCAGCAGTTTACGGGGAGGCTACACCTTC
v_gene: TRBV28
d_gene: NA
j_gene: TRBJ1-2
abundance: NA

CDR3aa: CATSRAGARETQYF
CDR3nt: TGTGCCACCAGCAGAGCAGGGGCCCGGGAGACCCAGTACTTC
v_gene: TRBV15
d_gene: NA
j_gene: TRBJ2-5
abundance: once

CDR3aa: CASSLVGRENEKLFF
CDR3nt: TGTGCCAGCAGCTTAGTGGGCAGGGAAAATGAAAAACTGTTTTTT
v_gene: TRBV7-2
d_gene: NA
j_gene: TRBJ1-4
abundance: NA

CDR3aa: CASSRSFNQPQHF
CDR3nt: TGTGCCAGCAGCCGAAGCTTCAATCAGCCCCAGCATTTT
v_gene: TRBV11-2
d_gene: NA
j_gene: TRBJ1-5
abundance: NA

CDR3aa: CASSLAGGTSGSYEQFF
CDR3nt: TGTGCCAGCAGCTTAGCAGGAGGGACTAGCGGGAGCTATGAGCAGTTCTTC
v_gene: TRBV11-2
d_gene: TRBD2
j_gene: TRBJ2-1
abundance: NA

CDR3aa: CASSEARGSYNEQFF
CDR3nt: TGTGCCAGCAGTGAGGCGAGGGGGTCCTACAATGAGCAGTTCTTC
v_gene: TRBV6-1
d_gene: NA
j_gene: TRBJ2-1
abundance: NA

CDR3aa: CASSPPGGERTNEKLFF
CDR3nt: TGTGCCAGCTCACCACCGGGAGGGGAGCGAACTAATGAAAAACTGTTTTTT
v_gene: TRBV18
d_gene: NA
j_gene: TRBJ1-4
abundance: NA

CDR3aa: CASSETNPYNEQFF
CDR3nt: TGTGCCAGCAGTGAAACAAATCCCTACAATGAGCAGTTCTTC
v_gene: TRBV25-1
d_gene: NA
j_gene: TRBJ2-1
abundance: once

CDR3aa: CASSLISGTNNEQFF
CDR3nt: TGCGCCAGCAGCTTGATTAGCGGGACAAACAATGAGCAGTTCTTC
v_gene: TRBV5-1
d_gene: TRBD2
j_gene: TRBJ2-1
abundance: NA

CDR3aa: CASHAGTGDEQYF
CDR3nt: TGTGCCAGCCACGCCGGGACAGGGGACGAGCAGTACTTC
v_gene: TRBV10-3
d_gene: TRBD1
j_gene: TRBJ2-7
abundance: NA

CDR3aa: CASKRGGGSNQPQHF
CDR3nt: TGTGCCAGCAAACGGGGAGGGGGAAGCAATCAGCCCCAGCATTTT
v_gene: TRBV27
d_gene: NA
j_gene: TRBJ1-5
abundance: NA

CDR3aa: CASSLQGLAGEEQYF
CDR3nt: TGTGCCAGCAGCCTTCAGGGACTAGCGGGAGAAGAGCAGTACTTC
v_gene: TRBV4-2
d_gene: TRBD2
j_gene: TRBJ2-7
abundance: NA

CDR3aa: CASSPRTSGNVGETQYF
CDR3nt: TGTGCCAGCAGTCCGCGGACTAGCGGGAACGTCGGTGAGACCCAGTACTTC
v_gene: TRBV25-1
d_gene: TRBD2
j_gene: TRBJ2-5
abundance: NA

CDR3aa: CAILEPASTEAFF
CDR3nt: TGTGCCATCCTGGAACCCGCGTCCACTGAAGCTTTCTTT
v_gene: TRBV28
d_gene: NA
j_gene: TRBJ1-1
abundance: NA

CDR3aa: CASSSNPSGRGTDTQYF
CDR3nt: TGTGCCAGCAGCTCAAACCCTAGCGGGAGAGGAACAGATACGCAGTATTTT
v_gene: TRBV7-3
d_gene: TRBD2
j_gene: TRBJ2-3
abundance: NA

CDR3aa: CATSRDPNSGIFYEQYF
CDR3nt: TGTGCCACCAGCAGAGATCCTAATAGCGGGATCTTCTACGAGCAGTACTTC
v_gene: TRBV15
d_gene: TRBD2
j_gene: TRBJ2-7
abundance: NA

CDR3aa: CASSPGHSSDTQYF
CDR3nt: TGTGCCAGCAGCCCAGGACACAGCTCAGATACGCAGTATTTT
v_gene: TRBV5-8
d_gene: NA
j_gene: TRBJ2-3
abundance: few

CDR3aa: CATRTLSGYTF
CDR3nt: TGTGCCACCCGGACATTAAGTGGCTACACCTTC
v_gene: TRBV6-6
d_gene: NA
j_gene: TRBJ1-2
abundance: NA

CDR3aa: CASSSTRTSGNTIYF
CDR3nt: TGTGCCAGCAGTTCTACTAGGACAAGTGGAAACACCATATATTTT
v_gene: TRBV2
d_gene: NA
j_gene: TRBJ1-3
abundance: once

CDR3aa: CASSYSKRGNQPQHF
CDR3nt: TGTGCCAGCAGTTACTCGAAACGAGGCAATCAGCCCCAGCATTTT
v_gene: TRBV6-5
d_gene: NA
j_gene: TRBJ1-5
abundance: NA

CDR3aa: CASSLYRGGQANEKLFF
CDR3nt: TGCGCCAGCAGCTTGTATAGGGGGGGCCAGGCTAATGAAAAACTGTTTTTT
v_gene: TRBV5-1
d_gene: NA
j_gene: TRBJ1-4
abundance: NA

CDR3aa: CASSQDPRPTNEKLFF
CDR3nt: TGTGCCAGCAGCCAAGATCCCCGACCAACTAATGAAAAACTGTTTTTT
v_gene: TRBV4-2
d_gene: NA
j_gene: TRBJ1-4
abundance: NA

CDR3aa: CASSRSIPGQGNYGYTF
CDR3nt: TGTGCCAGCAGCCGATCGATTCCCGGACAGGGGAACTATGGCTACACCTTC
v_gene: TRBV5-5
d_gene: TRBD1
j_gene: TRBJ1-2
abundance: NA

CDR3aa: CASSLTNSNQPQHF
CDR3nt: TGTGCCAGCAGTTTGACAAATAGCAATCAGCCCCAGCATTTT
v_gene: TRBV28
d_gene: NA
j_gene: TRBJ1-5
abundance: once

CDR3aa: CSVDLGLNTEAFF
CDR3nt: TGCAGCGTTGATCTGGGATTGAACACTGAAGCTTTCTTT
v_gene: TRBV29-1
d_gene: NA
j_gene: TRBJ1-1
abundance: NA

CDR3aa: CASSQVGLAGEFRSDTQYF
CDR3nt: TGCGCCAGCAGCCAAGTAGGTCTAGCGGGAGAGTTCCGGTCAGATACGCAGTATTTT
v_gene: TRBV4-1
d_gene: TRBD2
j_gene: TRBJ2-3
abundance: NA

CDR3aa: CASSSSGTAGKEQFF
CDR3nt: TGCGCCAGCAGCTCCTCAGGTACGGCCGGGAAGGAGCAGTTCTTC
v_gene: TRBV5-1
d_gene: NA
j_gene: TRBJ2-1
abundance: NA

CDR3aa: CASTPGVSLDTQYF
CDR3nt: TGTGCCAGCACCCCGGGGGTTAGCCTGGATACGCAGTATTTT
v_gene: TRBV21-1
d_gene: NA
j_gene: TRBJ2-3
abundance: NA

CDR3aa: CASGLVPTVLSGNTIYF
CDR3nt: TGTGCTAGTGGTTTGGTACCGACGGTACTCTCTGGAAACACCATATATTTT
v_gene: TRBV12-5
d_gene: NA
j_gene: TRBJ1-3
abundance: few

CDR3aa: CASSLEGAAYEQYF
CDR3nt: TGTGCCAGCAGTTTGGAGGGAGCCGCGTACGAGCAGTACTTC
v_gene: TRBV27
d_gene: NA
j_gene: TRBJ2-7
abundance: NA

CDR3aa: CASSLLGADTGELFF
CDR3nt: TGTGCCAGCAGCTTATTGGGGGCTGACACCGGGGAGCTGTTTTTT
v_gene: TRBV7-3
d_gene: NA
j_gene: TRBJ2-2
abundance: NA

CDR3aa: CASSHRQGDEQYF
CDR3nt: TGCGCCAGCAGCCACCGACAGGGCGACGAGCAGTACTTC
v_gene: TRBV4-3
d_gene: TRBD1
j_gene: TRBJ2-7
abundance: NA

CDR3aa: CASSSLPGTKQYF
CDR3nt: TGTGCCAGCAGCTCCCTTCCAGGGACTAAGCAGTACTTC
v_gene: TRBV7-9
d_gene: TRBD2
j_gene: TRBJ2-7
abundance: NA

CDR3aa: CAWGGQGNYGYTF
CDR3nt: TGTGCCTGGGGCGGACAGGGAAACTATGGCTACACCTTC
v_gene: TRBV30
d_gene: TRBD1
j_gene: TRBJ1-2
abundance: NA